This T cell receptor (beta chain) was captured by sequencing in a study of control samples from healthy donors and cancer patients. The assay was immunoSEQ multiplex PCR, and TCRdb's table has in-frame clones only and misses some. Here the sample spans roughly 140,000 clones, over 90% being singletons. This CDR3 is built from 16 residues. The J segment lost 3 bases and the V segment lost 4 bases, leaving 4 bases of the junction unmatched. Germline loops: CDR1 SGHRS, CDR2 YFSETQ. The sample taken for sequencing was blood. The TCR originated in a man between 45 and 60 years old in good health. The chain has TRBV5-1 and TRBJ2-2; 12 bases match TRBD1. The CDR3 DNA follows: TGCGCCAGCAGCGGGACAGGGGGCGGCGACACCGGGGAGCTGTTTTTT. Amino acid sequence: CASSGTGGGDTGELFF.